A selection of T cell receptor beta chains follows, all from one sample in a study of monozygotic twins with inflammatory bowel disease. TCRdb re-called the 5' RACE reads; one entry per CDR3 protein, DNA not given. The sample shows roughly 300,000 distinct CDR3 sequences, and roughly 5.3% sits with its ten largest clones. Sample: blood. Receptors were obtained from a human donor with ulcerative colitis or Crohn's disease, or a healthy co-twin of an affected twin (not recorded which). Both conserved end residues are part of each CDR3. Fields, in order: CDR3 protein, J gene, V gene.

cdr3_aa: CASSPFRTGPIVDEQFF
j_call: TRBJ2-1
v_call: TRBV6-2/TRBV6-3

cdr3_aa: CASSPTGLAGAGGELFF
j_call: TRBJ2-2
v_call: TRBV5-4

cdr3_aa: CASSTLLAPNNEQFF
j_call: TRBJ2-1
v_call: TRBV7-2

cdr3_aa: CASSLVVGTRTDTQYF
j_call: TRBJ2-3
v_call: TRBV5-1

cdr3_aa: CASSLQGVYGYTF
j_call: TRBJ1-2
v_call: TRBV7-2

cdr3_aa: CASSLGSSGNQETQYF
j_call: TRBJ2-5
v_call: TRBV12-3/TRBV12-4

cdr3_aa: CSAPPVAGRYNEQFF
j_call: TRBJ2-1
v_call: TRBV20-1

cdr3_aa: CSARDFTGTRGHEQFF
j_call: TRBJ2-1
v_call: TRBV20-1

cdr3_aa: CSARQQGRGQETQYF
j_call: TRBJ2-5
v_call: TRBV20-1

cdr3_aa: CASRGTGARANYGYTF
j_call: TRBJ1-2
v_call: TRBV28